This T cell receptor (beta chain) came from a study of blood T cell repertoires in COVID-19 (dated by TCRdb to 2018 to 2021). With respect to the entire study: Samples covering the acute and convalescent phases of COVID-19 were provided by collaborators in the United States, Italy and Spain. The material from the prospective study consisted of cDNA or gDNA derived from T cells, B-cell-depleted T cells, or PBMCs. The dataset comprised deeply sampled blood TCRbeta repertoires from subjects exposed to, actively infected with, or recovered from COVID-19. The repertoires were made available in a free public database intended to serve as a resource for research on the immune response to SARS-CoV-2. Samples came from the ongoing ImmuneRACE study (first 160 participants) plus 1,254 subjects from 6 global collaborators. Nearly every sample came with metadata listing a de-identified subject ID, COVID-19 status, age in years and sex. HLA class I and class II types, where available, came from metadata supplied by the sample provider rather than from assay-based typing. The paper as a whole reports these results and caveats: Clinical and demographic metadata were provided uncurated, with the amount varying by source and participant.

The immunoSEQ Assay, a bias-controlled multiplex PCR, was used to amplify TCRbeta CDR3 regions from genomic DNA. On the study's bioinformatics: Within the assay, amplification of reference gene primers was used to estimate how many nucleated cells each sample contained. Sequence reads were collapsed and filtered to measure the absolute abundance of every unique TCRbeta CDR3 rearrangement. For each sample, productive Simpson clonality was calculated by taking the square root of Simpson's diversity index across productive rearrangements. Sourced from immuneACCESS, this table was stored by TCRdb with only in-frame sequences that have V and J called. A share of the clones is absent; for the studies checked, an unresolved V gene accounts for under half, and the remainder has no known explanation. That table is the source of V, J and clone size, and D and trimming were worked out from the DNA. The sample table records about 52,000 clones; under 90% of these occur just once. Roughly 10% of the sample is held by the ten biggest clonotypes.

Details on this clone: Its antigen is not yet known. The input lacks base qualities; no much larger clone sits a single base away.

Each collaborating institution followed its own protocols to collect whole blood in K2EDTA tubes. For TCRbeta analysis, collaborators shipped samples in one of three forms: frozen whole blood, isolated PBMCs, or DNA extracted from either of those sample types. Relative to germline, V is 7 bases shorter and J is 3 bases shorter, with 12 bases between their ends. CDR1 MNHEY and CDR2 SVGAGI are derived from the germline V gene. The CDR3 measures 13 amino acids from cysteine to phenylalanine. Only the CDR3 region is kept as DNA, spanning 39 bases read in frame from base 1. The V gene is TRBV6-5 and the J gene is TRBJ1-1, with TRBD1 as a weak D call on 5 bases. This receptor was obtained from a man aged 80 or over with active or convalescent COVID-19. Sequenced sample: peripheral blood. The bases are TGTGCCAGCAATCGACAGACCTACACTGAAGCTTTCTTT. The resulting protein is CASNRQTYTEAFF.